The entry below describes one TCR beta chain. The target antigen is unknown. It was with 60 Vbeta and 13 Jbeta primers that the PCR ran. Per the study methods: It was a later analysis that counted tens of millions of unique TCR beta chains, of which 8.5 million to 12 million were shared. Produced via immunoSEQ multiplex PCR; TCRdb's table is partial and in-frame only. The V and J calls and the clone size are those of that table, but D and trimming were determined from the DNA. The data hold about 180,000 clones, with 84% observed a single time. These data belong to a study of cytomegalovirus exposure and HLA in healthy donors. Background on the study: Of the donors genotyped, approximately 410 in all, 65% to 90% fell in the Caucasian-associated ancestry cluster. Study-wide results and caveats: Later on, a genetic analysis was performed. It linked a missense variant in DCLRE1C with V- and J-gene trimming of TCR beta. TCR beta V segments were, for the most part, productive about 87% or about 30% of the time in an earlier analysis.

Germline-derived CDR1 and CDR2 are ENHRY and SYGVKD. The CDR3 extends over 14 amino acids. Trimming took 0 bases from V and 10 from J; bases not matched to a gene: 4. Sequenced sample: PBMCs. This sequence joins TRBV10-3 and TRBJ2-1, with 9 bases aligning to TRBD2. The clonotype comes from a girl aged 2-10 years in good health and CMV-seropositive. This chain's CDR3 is CAISESVLAGEQFF. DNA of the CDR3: TGTGCCATCAGTGAGTCGGTGCTAGCGGGAGAGCAGTTCTTC.